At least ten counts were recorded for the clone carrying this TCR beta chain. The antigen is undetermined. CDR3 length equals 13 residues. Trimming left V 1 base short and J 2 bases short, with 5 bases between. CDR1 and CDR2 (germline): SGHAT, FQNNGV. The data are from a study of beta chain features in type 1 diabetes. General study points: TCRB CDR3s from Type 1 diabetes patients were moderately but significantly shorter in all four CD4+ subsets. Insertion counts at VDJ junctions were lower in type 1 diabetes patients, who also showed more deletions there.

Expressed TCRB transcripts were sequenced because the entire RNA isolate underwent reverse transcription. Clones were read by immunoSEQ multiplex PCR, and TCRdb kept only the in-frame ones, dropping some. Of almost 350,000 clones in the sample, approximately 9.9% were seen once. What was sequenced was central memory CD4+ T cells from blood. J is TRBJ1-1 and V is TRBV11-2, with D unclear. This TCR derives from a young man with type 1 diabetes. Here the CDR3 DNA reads TGTGCCAGCAGCTTAGGGGGAAACACTGAAGCTTTCTTT. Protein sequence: CASSLGGNTEAFF.